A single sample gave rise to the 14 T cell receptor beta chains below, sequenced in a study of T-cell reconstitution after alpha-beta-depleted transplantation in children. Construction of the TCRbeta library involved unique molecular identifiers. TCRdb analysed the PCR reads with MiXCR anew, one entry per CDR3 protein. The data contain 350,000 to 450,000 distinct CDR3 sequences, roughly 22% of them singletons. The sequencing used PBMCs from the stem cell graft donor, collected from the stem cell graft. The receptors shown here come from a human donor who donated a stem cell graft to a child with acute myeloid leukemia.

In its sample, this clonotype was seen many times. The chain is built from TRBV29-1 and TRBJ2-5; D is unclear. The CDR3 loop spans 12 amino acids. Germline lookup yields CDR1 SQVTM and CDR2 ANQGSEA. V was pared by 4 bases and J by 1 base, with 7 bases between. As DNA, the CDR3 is TGCAGCGTTGGTGGAGCCCAAGAGACCCAGTACTTC. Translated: CSVGGAQETQYF.

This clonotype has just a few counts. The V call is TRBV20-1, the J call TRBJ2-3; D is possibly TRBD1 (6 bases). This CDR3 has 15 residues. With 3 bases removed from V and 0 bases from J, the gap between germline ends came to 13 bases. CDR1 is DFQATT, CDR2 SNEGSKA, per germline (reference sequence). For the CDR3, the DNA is TGCAGTGCTAGGGACCCACAGGGAAGCACAGATACGCAGTATTTT. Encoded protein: CSARDPQGSTDTQYF.

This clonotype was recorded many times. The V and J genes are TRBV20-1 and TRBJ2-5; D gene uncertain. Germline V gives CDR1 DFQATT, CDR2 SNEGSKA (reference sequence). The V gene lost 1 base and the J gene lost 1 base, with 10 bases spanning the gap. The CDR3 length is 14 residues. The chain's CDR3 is CSARAGQSQETQYF. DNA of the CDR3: TGCAGTGCTAGAGCTGGGCAGTCCCAAGAGACCCAGTACTTC.

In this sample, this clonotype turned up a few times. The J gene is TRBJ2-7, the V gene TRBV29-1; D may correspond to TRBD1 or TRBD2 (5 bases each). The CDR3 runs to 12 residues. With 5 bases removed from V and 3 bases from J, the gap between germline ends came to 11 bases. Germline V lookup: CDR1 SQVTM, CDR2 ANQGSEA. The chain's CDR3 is CSVRDGNYEQYF. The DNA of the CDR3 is TGCAGCGTTCGGGACGGAAACTACGAGCAGTACTTC.

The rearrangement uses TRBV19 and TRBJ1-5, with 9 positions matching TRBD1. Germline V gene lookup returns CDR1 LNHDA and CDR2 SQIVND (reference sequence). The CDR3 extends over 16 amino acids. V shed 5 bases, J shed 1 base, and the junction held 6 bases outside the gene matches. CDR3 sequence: CASSLRDRVSNQPQHF. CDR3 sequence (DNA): TGTGCCAGTAGTCTCCGGGACAGGGTAAGCAATCAGCCCCAGCATTTT.

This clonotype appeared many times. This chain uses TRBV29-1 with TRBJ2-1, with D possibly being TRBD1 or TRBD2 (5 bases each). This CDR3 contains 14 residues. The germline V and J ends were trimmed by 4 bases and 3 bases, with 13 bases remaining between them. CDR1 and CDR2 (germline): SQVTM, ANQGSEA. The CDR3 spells CSVVPGRSYNEQFF. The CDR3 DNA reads TGCAGCGTTGTCCCGGGACGGAGCTACAATGAGCAGTTCTTC.

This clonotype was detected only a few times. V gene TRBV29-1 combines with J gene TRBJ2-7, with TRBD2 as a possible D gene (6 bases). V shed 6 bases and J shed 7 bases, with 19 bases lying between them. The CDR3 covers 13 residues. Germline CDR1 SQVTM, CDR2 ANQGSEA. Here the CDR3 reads CSVEIRTNREQYF. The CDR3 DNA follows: TGCAGCGTGGAGATTCGGACTAATCGTGAGCAGTACTTC.

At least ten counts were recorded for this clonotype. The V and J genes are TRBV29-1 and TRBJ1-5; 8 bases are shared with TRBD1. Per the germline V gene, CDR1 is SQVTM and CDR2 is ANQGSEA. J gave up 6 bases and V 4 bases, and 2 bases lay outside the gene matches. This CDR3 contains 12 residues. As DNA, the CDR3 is TGCAGCGTTGCACAGGGGGGTCAGCCCCAGCATTTT. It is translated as CSVAQGGQPQHF.

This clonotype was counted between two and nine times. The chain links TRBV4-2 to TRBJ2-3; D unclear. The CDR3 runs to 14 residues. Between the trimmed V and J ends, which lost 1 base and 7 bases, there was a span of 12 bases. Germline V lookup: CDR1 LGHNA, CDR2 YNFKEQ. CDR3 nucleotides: TGTGCCAGCAGCCAAGTGGACCCGGTAAATACGCAGTATTTT. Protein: CASSQVDPVNTQYF.

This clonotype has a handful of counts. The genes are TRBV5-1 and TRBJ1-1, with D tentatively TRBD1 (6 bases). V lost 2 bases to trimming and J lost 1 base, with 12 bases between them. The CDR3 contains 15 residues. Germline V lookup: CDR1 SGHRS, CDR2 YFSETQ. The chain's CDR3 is CASSFWGRQNTEAFF. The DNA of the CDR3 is TGCGCCAGCAGCTTTTGGGGGCGGCAGAACACTGAAGCTTTCTTT.

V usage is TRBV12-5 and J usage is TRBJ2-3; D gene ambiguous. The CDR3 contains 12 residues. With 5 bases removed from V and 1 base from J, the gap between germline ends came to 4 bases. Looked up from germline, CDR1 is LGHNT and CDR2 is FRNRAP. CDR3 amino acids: CASGLRTDTQYF. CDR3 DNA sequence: TGTGCTAGTGGTCTCCGCACAGATACGCAGTATTTT.

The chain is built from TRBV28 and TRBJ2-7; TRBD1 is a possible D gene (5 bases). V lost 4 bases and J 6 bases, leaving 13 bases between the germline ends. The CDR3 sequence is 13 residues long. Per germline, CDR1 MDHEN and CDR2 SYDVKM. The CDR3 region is CASSSQGFAEQYF. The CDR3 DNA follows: TGTGCCAGCAGTTCCCAGGGATTTGCCGAGCAGTACTTC.

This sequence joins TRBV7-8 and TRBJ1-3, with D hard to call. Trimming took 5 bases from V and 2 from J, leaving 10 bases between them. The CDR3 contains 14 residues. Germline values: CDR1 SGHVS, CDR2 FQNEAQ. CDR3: CASSPRVPGNTIYF. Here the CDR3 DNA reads TGTGCCAGCAGCCCCCGAGTACCTGGAAACACCATATATTTT.

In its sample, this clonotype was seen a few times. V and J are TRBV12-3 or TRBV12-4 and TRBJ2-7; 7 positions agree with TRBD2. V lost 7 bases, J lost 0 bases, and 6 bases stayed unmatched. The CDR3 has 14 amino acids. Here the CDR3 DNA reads TGTGCCAGCAAGTCGGGCGGGGGCTCCTACGAGCAGTACTTC. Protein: CASKSGGGSYEQYF.